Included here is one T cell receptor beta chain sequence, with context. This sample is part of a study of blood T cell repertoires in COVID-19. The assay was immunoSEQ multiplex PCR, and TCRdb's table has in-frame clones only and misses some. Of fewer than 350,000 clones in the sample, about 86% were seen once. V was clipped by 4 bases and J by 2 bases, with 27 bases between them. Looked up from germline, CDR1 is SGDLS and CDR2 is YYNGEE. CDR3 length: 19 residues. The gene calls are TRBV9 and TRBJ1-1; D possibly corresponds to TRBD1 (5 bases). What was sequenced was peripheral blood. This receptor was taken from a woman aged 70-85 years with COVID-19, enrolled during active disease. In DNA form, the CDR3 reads TGTGCCAGCAGCCGTAGATTTGTACAGGACCCGGGGGATAACACTGAAGCTTTCTTT. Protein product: CASSRRFVQDPGDNTEAFF.